Many counts were recorded for the clone carrying this T cell receptor beta chain. The J segment lost 5 bases and the V segment lost 6 bases, leaving 7 bases of the junction unmatched. Looked up from germline, CDR1 is MDHEN and CDR2 is SYDVKM. This CDR3 is 15 amino acids long. This sample is drawn from a study of early T cells in non-severe SARS-CoV-2 infection. TCRdb independently ran MiXCR on the 5' RACE reads; one entry per CDR3 protein. In the table there are 70,000 or so distinct CDR3 sequences, around 12% of which are singletons. The sequence was obtained from an adult who was a healthcare worker with PCR-confirmed SARS-CoV-2 infection or an uninfected control (not recorded which). The sequencing input was whole blood. This chain connects TRBV28 to TRBJ1-5, with 10 nucleotides matching TRBD1. CDR3 loop: CASRIPGQGYQPQHF. The DNA of the CDR3 is TGTGCCAGCAGGATACCGGGACAGGGGTATCAGCCCCAGCATTTT.